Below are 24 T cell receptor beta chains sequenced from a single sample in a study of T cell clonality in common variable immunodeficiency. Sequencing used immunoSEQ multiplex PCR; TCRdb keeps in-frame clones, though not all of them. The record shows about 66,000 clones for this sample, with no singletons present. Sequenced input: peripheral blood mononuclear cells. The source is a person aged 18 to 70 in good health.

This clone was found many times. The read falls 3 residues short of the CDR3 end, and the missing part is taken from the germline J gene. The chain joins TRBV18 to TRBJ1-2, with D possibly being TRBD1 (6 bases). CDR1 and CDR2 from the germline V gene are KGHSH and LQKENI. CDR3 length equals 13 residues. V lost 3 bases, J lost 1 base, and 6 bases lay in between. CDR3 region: CASSPDSNYGYTF. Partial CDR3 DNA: TGTGCCAGCTCACCGGACAGTAACTATGGC.

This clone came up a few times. This CDR3 is CASSVSGRSGNEQFF. The CDR3 DNA, read in part, is TGCGCCAGCAGCGTAAGCGGGAGATCAGGCAATGAG. This sequence joins TRBV5-1 and TRBJ2-1; TRBD2 agrees at 8 bases. The CDR3 end lies 3 residues beyond the end of the read and is filled in from the germline J gene. This CDR3 has 15 residues. The germline V gene encodes CDR1 SGHRS and CDR2 YFSETQ. Germline trimming cut 4 bases from V and 6 bases from J; bases unmatched to any gene: 9.

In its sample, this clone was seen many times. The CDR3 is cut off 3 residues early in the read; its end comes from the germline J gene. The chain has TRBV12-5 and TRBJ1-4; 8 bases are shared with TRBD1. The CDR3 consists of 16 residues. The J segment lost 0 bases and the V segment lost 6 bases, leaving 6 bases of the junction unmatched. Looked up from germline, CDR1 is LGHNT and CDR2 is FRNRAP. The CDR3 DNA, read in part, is TGTGCTAGTGGGCGACAGGGGATGGCAACTAATGAAAAA. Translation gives CASGRQGMATNEK. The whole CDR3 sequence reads CASGRQGMATNEKLFF.

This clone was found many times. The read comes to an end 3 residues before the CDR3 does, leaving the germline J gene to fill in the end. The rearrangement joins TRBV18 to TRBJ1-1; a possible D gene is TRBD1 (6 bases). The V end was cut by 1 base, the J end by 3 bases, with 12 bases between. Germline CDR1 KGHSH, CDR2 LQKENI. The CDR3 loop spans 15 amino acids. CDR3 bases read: TGTGCCAGCTCACCACAGGGGGTTCGTGACACTGAA. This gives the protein CASSPQGVRDTE. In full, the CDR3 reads CASSPQGVRDTEAFF.

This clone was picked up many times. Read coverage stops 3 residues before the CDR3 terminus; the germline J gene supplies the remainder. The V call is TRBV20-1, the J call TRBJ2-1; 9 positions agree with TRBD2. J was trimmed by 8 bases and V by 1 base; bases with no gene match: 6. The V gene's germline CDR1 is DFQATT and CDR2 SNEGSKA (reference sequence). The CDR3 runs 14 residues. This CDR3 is CSARASSGKYEQFF. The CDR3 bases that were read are TGCAGTGCTAGAGCCTCTAGCGGGAAGTATGAG.

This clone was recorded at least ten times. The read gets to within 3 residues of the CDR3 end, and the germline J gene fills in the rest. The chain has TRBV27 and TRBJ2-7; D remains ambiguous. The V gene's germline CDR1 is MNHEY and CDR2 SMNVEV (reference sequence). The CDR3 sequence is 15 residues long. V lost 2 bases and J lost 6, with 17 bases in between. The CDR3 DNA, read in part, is TGTGCCAGCAGTTTAAGTCCCCTAACCTTCTCCGAG. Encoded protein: CASSLSPLTFSE. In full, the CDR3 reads CASSLSPLTFSEQYF.

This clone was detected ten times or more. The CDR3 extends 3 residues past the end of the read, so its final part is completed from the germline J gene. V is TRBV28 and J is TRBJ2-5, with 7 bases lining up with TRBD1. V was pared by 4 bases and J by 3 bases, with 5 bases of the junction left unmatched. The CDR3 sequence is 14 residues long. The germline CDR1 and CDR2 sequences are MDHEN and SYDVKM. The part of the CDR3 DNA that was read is TGTGCCAGCAGTTCCCCCGACAGGGAAGAGACC. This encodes CASSSPDREET. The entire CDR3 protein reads CASSSPDREETQYF.

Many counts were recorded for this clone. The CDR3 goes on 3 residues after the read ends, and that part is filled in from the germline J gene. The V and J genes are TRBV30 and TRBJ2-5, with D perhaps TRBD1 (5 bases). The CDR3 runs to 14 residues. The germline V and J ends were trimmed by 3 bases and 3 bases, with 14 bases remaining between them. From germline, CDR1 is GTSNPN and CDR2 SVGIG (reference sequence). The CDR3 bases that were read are TGTGCCTGGAGCACCAACAGGATTGAAGAGACC. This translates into CAWSTNRIEET. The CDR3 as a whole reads CAWSTNRIEETQYF.

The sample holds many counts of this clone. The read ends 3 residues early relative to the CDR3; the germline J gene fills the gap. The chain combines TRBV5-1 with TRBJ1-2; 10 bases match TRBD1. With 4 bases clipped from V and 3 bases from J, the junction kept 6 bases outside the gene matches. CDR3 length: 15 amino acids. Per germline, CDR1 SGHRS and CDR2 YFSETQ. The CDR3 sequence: CASSPWTGGDYGYTF. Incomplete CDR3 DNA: TGCGCCAGCAGCCCCTGGACAGGGGGGGACTATGGC.

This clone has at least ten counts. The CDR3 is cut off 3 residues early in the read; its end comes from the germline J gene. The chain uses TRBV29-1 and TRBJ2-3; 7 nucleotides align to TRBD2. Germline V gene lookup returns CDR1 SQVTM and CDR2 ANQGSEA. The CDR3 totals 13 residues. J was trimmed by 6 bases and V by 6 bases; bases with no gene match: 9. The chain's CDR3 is CSVPGGGFDTQYF. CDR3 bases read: TGCAGCGTGCCCGGCGGGGGTTTCGATACG.

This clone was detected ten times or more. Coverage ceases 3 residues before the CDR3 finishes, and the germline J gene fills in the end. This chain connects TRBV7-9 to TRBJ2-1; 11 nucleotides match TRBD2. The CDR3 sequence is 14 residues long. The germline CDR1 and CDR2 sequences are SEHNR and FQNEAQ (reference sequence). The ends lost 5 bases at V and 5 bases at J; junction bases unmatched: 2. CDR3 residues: CASSGGLADNEQFF. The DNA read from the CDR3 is TGTGCCAGCAGCGGGGGACTAGCGGACAATGAG. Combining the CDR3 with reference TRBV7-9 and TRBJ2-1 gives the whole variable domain DTGVSQNPRHKITKRGQNVTFRCDPISEHNRLYWYRQTLGQGPEFLTYFQNEAQLEKSRLLSDRFSAERPKGSFSTLEIQRTEQGDSAMYLCASSGGLADNEQFFGPGTRLTVL.

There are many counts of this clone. The CDR3 DNA, read in part, is TGTGCCAGCAGTGAAGTCGGGAACACTGAA. Translated: CASSEVGNTE. The whole CDR3 sequence is CASSEVGNTEAFF. The chain has TRBV2 and TRBJ1-1; D gene unclear. Coverage ceases 3 residues before the CDR3 finishes, and the germline J gene fills in the end. V was pared by 1 base and J by 1 base, with 4 bases between. The CDR3 has 13 amino acids. Germline V gene lookup returns CDR1 SNHLY and CDR2 FYNNEI.

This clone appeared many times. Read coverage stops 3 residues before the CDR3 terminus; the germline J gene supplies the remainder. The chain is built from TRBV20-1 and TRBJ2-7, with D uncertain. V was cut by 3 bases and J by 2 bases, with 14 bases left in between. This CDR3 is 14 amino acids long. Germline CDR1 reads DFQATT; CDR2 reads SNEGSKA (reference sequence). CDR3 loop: CSASVTTNAYEQYF. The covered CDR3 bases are TGCAGTGCTAGTGTGACAACCAATGCCTACGAG.

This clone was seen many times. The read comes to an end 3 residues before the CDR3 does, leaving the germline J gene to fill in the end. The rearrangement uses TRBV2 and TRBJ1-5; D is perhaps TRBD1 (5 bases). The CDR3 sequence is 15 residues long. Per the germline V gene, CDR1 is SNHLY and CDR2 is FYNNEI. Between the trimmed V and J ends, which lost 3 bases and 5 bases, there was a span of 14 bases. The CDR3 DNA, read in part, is TGTGCCAGCAGTGACGGCAGGACATTACATCAGCCC. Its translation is CASSDGRTLHQP. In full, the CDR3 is CASSDGRTLHQPQHF.

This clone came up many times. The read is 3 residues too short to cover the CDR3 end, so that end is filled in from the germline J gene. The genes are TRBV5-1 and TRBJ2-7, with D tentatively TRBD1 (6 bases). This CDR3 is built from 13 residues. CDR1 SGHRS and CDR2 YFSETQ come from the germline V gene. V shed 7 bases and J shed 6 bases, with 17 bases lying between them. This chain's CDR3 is CASGLRYRAEQYF. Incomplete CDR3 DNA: TGCGCCAGCGGGTTACGGTACAGGGCCGAG. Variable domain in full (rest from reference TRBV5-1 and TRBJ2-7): KAGVTQTPRYLIKTRGQQVTLSCSPISGHRSVSWYQQTPGQGLQFLFEYFSETQRNKGNFPGRFSGRQFSNSRSEMNVSTLELGDSALYLCASGLRYRAEQYFGPGTRLTVT.

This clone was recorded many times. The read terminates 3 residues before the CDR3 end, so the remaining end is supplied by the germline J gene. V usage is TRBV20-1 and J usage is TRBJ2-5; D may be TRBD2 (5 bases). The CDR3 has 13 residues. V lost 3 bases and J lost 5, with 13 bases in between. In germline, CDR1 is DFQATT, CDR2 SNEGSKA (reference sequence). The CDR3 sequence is CSASMTTGETQYF. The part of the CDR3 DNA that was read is TGCAGTGCTAGTATGACCACGGGGGAGACC.

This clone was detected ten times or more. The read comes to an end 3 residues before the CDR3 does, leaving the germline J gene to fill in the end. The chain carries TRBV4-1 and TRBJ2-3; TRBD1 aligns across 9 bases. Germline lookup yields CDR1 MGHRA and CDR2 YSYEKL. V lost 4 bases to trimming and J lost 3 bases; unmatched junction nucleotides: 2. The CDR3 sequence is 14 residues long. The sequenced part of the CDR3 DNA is TGCGCCAGCAGCCCGGGACAGGGAACAGATACG. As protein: CASSPGQGTDT. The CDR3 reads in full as CASSPGQGTDTQYF.

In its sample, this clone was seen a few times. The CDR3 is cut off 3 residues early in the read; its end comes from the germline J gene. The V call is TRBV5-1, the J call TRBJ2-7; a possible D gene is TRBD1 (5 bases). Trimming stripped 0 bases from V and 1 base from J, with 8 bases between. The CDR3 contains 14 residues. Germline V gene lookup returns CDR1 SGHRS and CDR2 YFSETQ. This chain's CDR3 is CASSLGAGSYEQYF. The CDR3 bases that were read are TGCGCCAGCAGCTTGGGGGCAGGGTCCTACGAG.

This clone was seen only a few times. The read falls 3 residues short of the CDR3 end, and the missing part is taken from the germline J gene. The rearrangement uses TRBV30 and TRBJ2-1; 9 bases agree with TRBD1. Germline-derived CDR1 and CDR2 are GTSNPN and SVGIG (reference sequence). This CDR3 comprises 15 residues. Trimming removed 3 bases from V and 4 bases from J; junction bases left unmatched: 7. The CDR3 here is CAWSAGTGPYNEQFF. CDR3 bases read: TGTGCCTGGAGCGCCGGGACAGGGCCTTACAATGAG.

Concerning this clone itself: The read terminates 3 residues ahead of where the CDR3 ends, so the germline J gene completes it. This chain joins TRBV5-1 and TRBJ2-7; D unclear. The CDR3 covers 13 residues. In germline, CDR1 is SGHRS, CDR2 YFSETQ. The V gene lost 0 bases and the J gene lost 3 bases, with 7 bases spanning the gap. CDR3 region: CASSLDSYYEQYF. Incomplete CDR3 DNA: TGCGCCAGCAGCTTGGACAGCTACTACGAG.

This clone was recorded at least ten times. The sequenced CDR3 bases are TGCAGTGCTCGCGGGGCAGGGGAGACC. This codes for CSARGAGET. Given in full, the CDR3 is CSARGAGETQYF. This chain joins TRBV20-1 and TRBJ2-5, with D possibly being TRBD2 (6 bases). The read halts 3 residues ahead of the CDR3 end, with the missing end drawn from the germline J gene. V was trimmed by 5 bases and J by 5 bases, leaving 12 bases between them. There are 12 residues in the CDR3. Germline CDR1 and CDR2: DFQATT and SNEGSKA (reference sequence).

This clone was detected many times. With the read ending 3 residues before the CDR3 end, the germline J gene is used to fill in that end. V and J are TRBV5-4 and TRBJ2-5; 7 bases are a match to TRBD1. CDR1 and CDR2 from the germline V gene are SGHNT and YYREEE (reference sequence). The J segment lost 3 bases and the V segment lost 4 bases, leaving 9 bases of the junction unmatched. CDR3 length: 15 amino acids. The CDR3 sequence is CASSPEGQLKETQYF. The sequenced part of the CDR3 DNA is TGTGCCAGCAGCCCCGAGGGACAGTTAAAAGAGACC.

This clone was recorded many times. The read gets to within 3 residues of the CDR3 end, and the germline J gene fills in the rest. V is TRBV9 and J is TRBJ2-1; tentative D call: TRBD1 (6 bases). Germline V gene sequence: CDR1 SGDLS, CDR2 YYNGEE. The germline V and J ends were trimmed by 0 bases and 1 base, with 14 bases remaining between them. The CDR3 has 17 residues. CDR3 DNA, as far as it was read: TGTGCCAGCAGCGTAGTTGGTCAGGGGCTATCCTACAATGAG. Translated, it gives CASSVVGQGLSYNE. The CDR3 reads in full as CASSVVGQGLSYNEQFF.

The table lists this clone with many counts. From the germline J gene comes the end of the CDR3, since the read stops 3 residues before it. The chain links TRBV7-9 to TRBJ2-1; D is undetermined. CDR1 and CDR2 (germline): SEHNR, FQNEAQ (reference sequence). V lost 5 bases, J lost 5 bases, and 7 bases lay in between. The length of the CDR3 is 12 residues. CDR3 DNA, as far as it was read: TGTGCCAGCAGCCCACTCGACAATGAG. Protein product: CASSPLDNE. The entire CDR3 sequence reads CASSPLDNEQFF.